This TCR beta chain is drawn from a study of technical replicates of blood from several donors. Here immunoSEQ multiplex PCR was the method, and the copy in TCRdb shows in-frame clones only, minus some. The sample records about 82,000 clones, around 96% being singletons. The CDR3 consists of 11 residues. The V end lost 2 bases, the J end lost 7 bases, and 6 bases lay between the germline ends. Germline CDR1 MDHEN, CDR2 SYDVKM. Specimen: T cells isolated from PBMCs. This sequence originates from a human donor in good health. The chain couples TRBV28 to TRBJ2-7, with unresolved D. CDR3 sequence: CASSLPGEQYF. The CDR3 DNA reads TGTGCCAGCAGTTTACCCGGGGAGCAGTACTTC.